Reported below is one T cell receptor beta chain. Its antigen remains unidentified. No per-base quality is available; no much larger clone lies one base away. This sample stems from a study of T cell changes during pregnancy in multiple sclerosis (dated by TCRdb to the late 2010s). At the level of the whole study: The study examined how the T cell repertoire changed over the course of pregnancy in women with multiple sclerosis.

Library generation was performed with the immunoSEQ multiplex PCR assay. Sourced from immuneACCESS, this table was stored by TCRdb with only in-frame sequences that have V and J called. A share of the clones is absent; for the studies checked, an unresolved V gene accounts for under half, and the remainder has no known explanation. Here the sample has tens of thousands of clones; 90% to 95% occur a single time. The ten largest clones add up to 0.7% to 1% of the sample. The receptor was derived from a female donor with multiple sclerosis, enrolled in a pregnancy study. The sample in question was peripheral blood, obtained in the first trimester of pregnancy.

The CDR3 reads as follows: CASSQGLEQPQHF. The DNA is as follows: TGCGCCAGCAGCCAAGGTTTGGAGCAGCCCCAGCATTTT. This chain joins TRBV4-3 to TRBJ1-5; too little of a D gene remains to name it. The germline V gene specifies LGHNA as CDR1 and YSLEER as CDR2. CDR3 length: 13 amino acids, cysteine to phenylalanine. This entry keeps only the CDR3 DNA: 39 bases, framed from base 1. The junction shows trimming of 1 base on V and 7 bases on J, plus 8 bases between the germline ends.